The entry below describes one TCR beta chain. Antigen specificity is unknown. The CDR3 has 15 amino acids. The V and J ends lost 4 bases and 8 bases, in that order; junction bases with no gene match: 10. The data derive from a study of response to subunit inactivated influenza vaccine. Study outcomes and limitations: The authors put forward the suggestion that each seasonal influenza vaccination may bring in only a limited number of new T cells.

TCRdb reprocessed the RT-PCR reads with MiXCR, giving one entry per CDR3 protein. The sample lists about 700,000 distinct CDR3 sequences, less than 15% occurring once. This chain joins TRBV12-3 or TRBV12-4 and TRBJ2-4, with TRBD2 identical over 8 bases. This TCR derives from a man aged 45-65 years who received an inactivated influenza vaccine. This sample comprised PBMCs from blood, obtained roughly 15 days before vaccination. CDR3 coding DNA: TGTGCCAGCAGTTCCCCCCGGGAGGGTAGAGACATTCAGTACTTC. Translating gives CASSSPREGRDIQYF.